A selection of T cell receptor beta chains follows, all from one sample in a study of blood T cell repertoires in COVID-19. This table comes from immunoSEQ multiplex PCR, and its TCRdb copy is limited to in-frame clones, with some not included. The data contain about 310,000 clones, more than 75% of them singletons. Sequencing used peripheral blood. These receptors all stem from a man over 45 with active or convalescent COVID-19. The conserved cysteine and the conserved F or W are not part of the CDR3 here.

j_call v_call cdr3_length cdr3_aa
TRBJ1-1 TRBV21-1 12 ASPPTGTGPEAF
TRBJ2-1 TRBV10-3 12 ASSRGTRLAEQF
TRBJ2-7 TRBV6-5 13 ASSPTGTGNHEQY
TRBJ2-7 TRBV21-1 14 ASSKRQGARFYEQY
TRBJ2-1 TRBV5-1 12 ASSLAGPGNEQF
TRBJ1-1 TRBV5-6 13 ASSLVRQVSTEAF
TRBJ1-2 TRBV29-1 9 SSSGAYGYT
TRBJ2-5 TRBV5-1 11 ASSRSPGETQY
TRBJ2-3 TRBV7-8 12 ASSLLSGADTQY
TRBJ1-6 TRBV3-1/TRBV3-2 13 ASSRGQGNNSPLH
TRBJ2-7 TRBV28 13 ASTRLAASSYEQY
TRBJ1-3 TRBV6-5 13 ASSIREDSGNTIY
TRBJ2-7 TRBV7-3 11 ASSFGEGYEQY
TRBJ1-2 TRBV18 13 ASSPTRETTYGYT
TRBJ2-3 TRBV18 13 ASSATSGSTDTQY
TRBJ2-3 TRBV7-3 13 ASSLLAGGKDTQY
TRBJ2-1 TRBV27 13 ASRTGTSGYNEQF